The rows below give T cell receptor beta chains drawn from one sample of a study of cytomegalovirus exposure and HLA in healthy donors. Clones were sequenced by immunoSEQ multiplex PCR, and TCRdb holds only the in-frame ones, with some missing. The sample holds about 98,000 clones, over 75% seen once. Source material: PBMCs. The source of these receptors is a female donor in good health and CMV-seropositive. CDR3s include the opening cysteine and the closing phenylalanine or tryptophan. The D gene is left open where the match is weak. Size tells how often a clone was seen (once, few, many) or the class of an expanded clone, and some rows leave it out.

D: TRBD1
size: NA
V: TRBV18
J: TRBJ2-7
DNA: TGTGCCAGCTCACCAAGACAGGGGGACGAGCAGTACTTC
CDR3: CASSPRQGDEQYF

D: TRBD2
size: NA
V: TRBV30
J: TRBJ2-3
DNA: TGTGCCTGCGGGCTAGCGGGCTCCACAGATACGCAGTATTTT
CDR3: CACGLAGSTDTQYF

D: TRBD1
size: NA
V: TRBV4-1
J: TRBJ2-3
DNA: TGCGCCAGCAGCCGGGGACAGGGCCCGAGTTTCACAGATACGCAGTATTTT
CDR3: CASSRGQGPSFTDTQYF

D: NA
size: NA
V: TRBV14
J: TRBJ2-1
DNA: TGTGCCAGCAGCCAAGATAGGCGGTTTCCCTACAATGAGCAGTTCTTC
CDR3: CASSQDRRFPYNEQFF

D: TRBD2
size: NA
V: TRBV27
J: TRBJ2-1
DNA: TGTGCCAGCAGTTTATTCGGACTAGCGGGGGGGAATGAGCAGTTCTTC
CDR3: CASSLFGLAGGNEQFF

D: TRBD2
size: NA
V: TRBV27
J: TRBJ2-7
DNA: TGTGCCAGCAGTTTTGCGGGAGGAACCTACGAGCAGTACTTC
CDR3: CASSFAGGTYEQYF

D: TRBD1
size: NA
V: TRBV9
J: TRBJ1-1
DNA: TGTGCCAGTTATAGGACAGGGAATTACGTGGGCACTGAAGCTTTCTTT
CDR3: CASYRTGNYVGTEAFF

D: TRBD2
size: few
V: TRBV9
J: TRBJ2-1
DNA: TGTGCCAGCAATCCGGGACTAGCGGGGTCCGGCGACAATGAGCAGTTCTTC
CDR3: CASNPGLAGSGDNEQFF

D: TRBD1
size: few
V: TRBV7-6
J: TRBJ1-1
DNA: TGTGCCAGCAGCTTTCCTGGGACAGCTGAAGCTTTCTTT
CDR3: CASSFPGTAEAFF

D: NA
size: NA
V: TRBV6-5
J: TRBJ1-1
DNA: TGTGCCAGCAAACGGTCCATGAACACTGAAGCTTTCTTT
CDR3: CASKRSMNTEAFF

D: NA
size: NA
V: TRBV4-1
J: TRBJ1-6
DNA: TGCGCCAGCAGCCAAGAAGGAACAGGGAGCTCCTATAATTCACCCCTCCACTTT
CDR3: CASSQEGTGSSYNSPLHF

D: NA
size: NA
V: TRBV9
J: TRBJ1-1
DNA: TGTGCCAGCAGCCCAAGAGGGACTGAAGCTTTCTTT
CDR3: CASSPRGTEAFF

D: TRBD1
size: NA
V: TRBV9
J: TRBJ1-2
DNA: TGTGCCAGCAGCGTAGGGGGACAGGGGGCTAACTATGGCTACACCTTC
CDR3: CASSVGGQGANYGYTF

D: NA
size: NA
V: TRBV6-5
J: TRBJ2-1
DNA: TGTGCCAGCAGGCCGGGACTGGGATACAATGAGCAGTTCTTC
CDR3: CASRPGLGYNEQFF

D: TRBD2
size: NA
V: TRBV7-8
J: TRBJ2-7
DNA: TGTGCCAGCAGCCGGACTAGCGGATCCTACGAGCAGTACTTC
CDR3: CASSRTSGSYEQYF

D: NA
size: NA
V: TRBV18
J: TRBJ1-4
DNA: TGTGCCAGCTCACCAGGGCTCGGGGATAATGAAAAACTGTTTTTT
CDR3: CASSPGLGDNEKLFF

D: NA
size: NA
V: TRBV19
J: TRBJ2-7
DNA: TGTGCCAGTAGTATAAGGTCAGGGGCTAACTCCTACGAGCAGTACTTC
CDR3: CASSIRSGANSYEQYF

D: NA
size: few
V: TRBV11-3
J: TRBJ2-7
DNA: TGTGCCAGCAGCGAACAACCACAGGAGGAGCAGTACTTC
CDR3: CASSEQPQEEQYF

D: NA
size: NA
V: TRBV7-6
J: TRBJ2-5
DNA: TGTGCCAGCAGCTTGGCTAGCGCTGCAGAGACCCAGTACTTC
CDR3: CASSLASAAETQYF

D: NA
size: NA
V: TRBV5-6
J: TRBJ1-1
DNA: TGTGCCAGCAGCTTGAACGGCGCAGGTGAGAACACTGAAGCTTTCTTT
CDR3: CASSLNGAGENTEAFF

D: TRBD2
size: once
V: TRBV5-1
J: TRBJ2-7
DNA: TGCGCCAGCACCGGGACTAGCGGGAGCTCCTACGAGCAGTACTTC
CDR3: CASTGTSGSSYEQYF

D: TRBD2
size: NA
V: TRBV15
J: TRBJ2-5
DNA: TGTGCCACCAGCAGAGATTTGGCTAGCGGGAGAGAGACCCAGTACTTC
CDR3: CATSRDLASGRETQYF

D: TRBD1
size: once
V: TRBV5-1
J: TRBJ1-2
DNA: TGCGCCAGCAGCTTGGAACAGGGGAACTATGGCTACACCTTC
CDR3: CASSLEQGNYGYTF

D: TRBD1
size: few
V: TRBV6-1
J: TRBJ1-2
DNA: TGTGCCAGCACCCCCGGGACAGGGATTGGCTACACCTTC
CDR3: CASTPGTGIGYTF

D: NA
size: NA
V: TRBV9
J: TRBJ2-1
DNA: TGTGCCAGCAGCGTAGGGCACAATGAGCAGTTCTTC
CDR3: CASSVGHNEQFF

D: TRBD2
size: NA
V: TRBV4-2
J: TRBJ2-2
DNA: TGTGCCAGCAGCCAAGCTAGCGGGCTTACCGGGGAGCTGTTTTTT
CDR3: CASSQASGLTGELFF

D: TRBD1
size: NA
V: TRBV10-3
J: TRBJ1-5
DNA: TGTGCCATCAGTGATGGGGACAGGGATGTCAATCAGCCCCAGCATTTT
CDR3: CAISDGDRDVNQPQHF

D: TRBD2
size: few
V: TRBV10-3
J: TRBJ2-7
DNA: TGTGCCATCAGTGACGGGAGCGGGGACGAGCAGTACTTC
CDR3: CAISDGSGDEQYF

D: TRBD1
size: NA
V: TRBV18
J: TRBJ1-1
DNA: TGTGCCAGCTCACCACCGCAACGACAGGGGGTGAACACTGAAGCTTTCTTT
CDR3: CASSPPQRQGVNTEAFF

D: NA
size: NA
V: TRBV30
J: TRBJ2-7
DNA: TGTGCCTGGAGCGTAACTAGCCTCCTCGGCGAGCAGTACTTC
CDR3: CAWSVTSLLGEQYF

D: TRBD1
size: NA
V: TRBV27
J: TRBJ1-4
DNA: TGTGCCAGCAGTTCCACCGGGACAGGGGTTGAAAAACTGTTTTTT
CDR3: CASSSTGTGVEKLFF

D: NA
size: NA
V: TRBV14
J: TRBJ1-2
DNA: TGTGCCAGCAGCCAAGTCGGGAGTTATGGCTACACCTTC
CDR3: CASSQVGSYGYTF

D: NA
size: NA
V: TRBV27
J: TRBJ1-1
DNA: TGTGCCAGCAGTTTAGGACACGGTGAAGCTTTCTTT
CDR3: CASSLGHGEAFF

D: TRBD2
size: NA
V: TRBV18
J: TRBJ2-6
DNA: TGTGCCAGCTCACCGAAGCAAGCGGGAACTCTCTCTGGGGCCAACGTCCTGACTTTC
CDR3: CASSPKQAGTLSGANVLTF